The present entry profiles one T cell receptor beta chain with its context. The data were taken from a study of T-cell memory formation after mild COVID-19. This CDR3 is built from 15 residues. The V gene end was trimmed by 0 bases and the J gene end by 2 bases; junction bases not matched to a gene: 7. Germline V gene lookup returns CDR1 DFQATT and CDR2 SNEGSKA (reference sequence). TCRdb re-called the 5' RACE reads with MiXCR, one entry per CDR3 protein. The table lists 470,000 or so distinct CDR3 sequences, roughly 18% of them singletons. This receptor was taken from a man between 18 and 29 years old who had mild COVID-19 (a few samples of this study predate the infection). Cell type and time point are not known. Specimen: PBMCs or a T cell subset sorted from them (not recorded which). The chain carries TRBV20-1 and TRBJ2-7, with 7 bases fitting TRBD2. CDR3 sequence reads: CSARDPSGATYEQYF. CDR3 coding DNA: TGCAGTGCTAGAGATCCCAGCGGGGCGACCTACGAGCAGTACTTC.